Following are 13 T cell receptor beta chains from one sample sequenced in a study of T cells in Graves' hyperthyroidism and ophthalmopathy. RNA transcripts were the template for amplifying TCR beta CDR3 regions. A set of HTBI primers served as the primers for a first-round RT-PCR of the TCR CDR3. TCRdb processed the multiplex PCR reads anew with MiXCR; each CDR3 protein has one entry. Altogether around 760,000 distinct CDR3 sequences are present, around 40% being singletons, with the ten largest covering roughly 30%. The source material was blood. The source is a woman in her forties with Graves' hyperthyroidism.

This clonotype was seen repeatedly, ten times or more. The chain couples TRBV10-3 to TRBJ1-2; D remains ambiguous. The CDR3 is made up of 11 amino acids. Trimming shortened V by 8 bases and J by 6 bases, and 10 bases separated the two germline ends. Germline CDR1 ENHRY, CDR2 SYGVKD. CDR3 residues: CAIGRSDGYTF. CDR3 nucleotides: TGTGCCATCGGCCGCAGTGATGGCTACACCTTC.

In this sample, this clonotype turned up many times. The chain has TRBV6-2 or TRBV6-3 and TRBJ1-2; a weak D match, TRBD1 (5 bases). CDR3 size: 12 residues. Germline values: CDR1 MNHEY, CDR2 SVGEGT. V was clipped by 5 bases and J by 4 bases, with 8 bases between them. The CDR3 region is CASSRQSYGYTF. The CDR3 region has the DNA TGTGCCAGCAGTCGACAGTCCTATGGCTACACCTTC.

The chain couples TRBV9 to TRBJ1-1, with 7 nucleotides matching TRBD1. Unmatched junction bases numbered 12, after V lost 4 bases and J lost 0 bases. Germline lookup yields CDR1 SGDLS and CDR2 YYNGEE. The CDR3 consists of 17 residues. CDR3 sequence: CASSTSRGAQVNTEAFF. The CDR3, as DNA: TGTGCCAGCAGCACATCCAGGGGGGCACAGGTGAACACTGAAGCTTTCTTT.

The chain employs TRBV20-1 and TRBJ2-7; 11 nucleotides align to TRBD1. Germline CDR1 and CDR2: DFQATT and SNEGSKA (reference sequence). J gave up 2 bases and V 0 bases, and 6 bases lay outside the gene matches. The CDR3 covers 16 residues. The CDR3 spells CSARDTGTGGTYEQYF. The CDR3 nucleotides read TGCAGTGCTAGAGACACCGGGACAGGGGGGACCTACGAGCAGTACTTC.

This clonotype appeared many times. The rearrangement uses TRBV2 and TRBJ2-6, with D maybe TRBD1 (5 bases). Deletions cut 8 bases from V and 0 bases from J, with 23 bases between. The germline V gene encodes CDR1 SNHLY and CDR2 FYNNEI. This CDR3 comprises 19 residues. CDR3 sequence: CASVGPDSRRSSGANVLTF. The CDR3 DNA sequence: TGTGCCAGCGTCGGCCCCGACAGTCGAAGGAGCTCTGGGGCCAACGTCCTGACTTTC.

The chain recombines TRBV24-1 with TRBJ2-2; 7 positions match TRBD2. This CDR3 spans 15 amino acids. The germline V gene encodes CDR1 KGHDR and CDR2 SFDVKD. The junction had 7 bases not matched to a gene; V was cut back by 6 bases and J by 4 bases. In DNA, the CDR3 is TGTGCCACCAGTAGGCGGGGGACGGTCACCGGGGAGCTGTTTTTT. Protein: CATSRRGTVTGELFF.

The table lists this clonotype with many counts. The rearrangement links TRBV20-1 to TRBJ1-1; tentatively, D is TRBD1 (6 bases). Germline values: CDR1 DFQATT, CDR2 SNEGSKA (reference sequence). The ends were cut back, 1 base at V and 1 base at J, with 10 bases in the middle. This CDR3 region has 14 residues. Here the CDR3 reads CSARAPTGNTEAFF. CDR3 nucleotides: TGCAGTGCTAGAGCCCCGACAGGGAACACTGAAGCTTTCTTT.

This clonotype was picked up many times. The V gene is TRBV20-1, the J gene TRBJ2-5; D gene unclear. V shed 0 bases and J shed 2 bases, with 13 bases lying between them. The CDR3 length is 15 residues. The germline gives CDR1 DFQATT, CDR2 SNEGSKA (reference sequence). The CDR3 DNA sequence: TGCAGTGCTAGAGATCCCCTAGGCCGGCAAGAGACCCAGTACTTC. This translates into CSARDPLGRQETQYF.

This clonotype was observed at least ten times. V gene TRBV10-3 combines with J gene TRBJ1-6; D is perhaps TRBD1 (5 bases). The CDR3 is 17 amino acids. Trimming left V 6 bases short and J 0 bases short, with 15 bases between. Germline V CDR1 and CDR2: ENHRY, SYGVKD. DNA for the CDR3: TGTGCCATCAGAAAATCGACAGCGACCTCCTATAATTCACCCCTCCACTTT. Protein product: CAIRKSTATSYNSPLHF.

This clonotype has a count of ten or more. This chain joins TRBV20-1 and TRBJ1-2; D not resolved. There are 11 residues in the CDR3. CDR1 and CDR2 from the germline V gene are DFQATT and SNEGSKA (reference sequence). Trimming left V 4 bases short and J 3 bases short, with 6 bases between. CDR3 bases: TGCAGTGCTACGGACGACTATGGCTACACCTTC. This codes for CSATDDYGYTF.

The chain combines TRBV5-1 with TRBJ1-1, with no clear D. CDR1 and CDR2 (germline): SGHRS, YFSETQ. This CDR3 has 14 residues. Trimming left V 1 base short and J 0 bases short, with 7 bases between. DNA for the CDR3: TGCGCCAGCAGCTTGACGAAAATGAACACTGAAGCTTTCTTT. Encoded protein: CASSLTKMNTEAFF.

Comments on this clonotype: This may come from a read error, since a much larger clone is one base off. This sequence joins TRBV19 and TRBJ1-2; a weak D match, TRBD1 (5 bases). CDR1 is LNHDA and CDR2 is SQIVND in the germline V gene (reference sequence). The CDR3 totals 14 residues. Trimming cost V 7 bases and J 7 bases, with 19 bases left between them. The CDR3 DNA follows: TGTGCCAGTAATGTCGCGCTAAGGGGCTGTGGCTACACCTTC. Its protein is CASNVALRGCGYTF. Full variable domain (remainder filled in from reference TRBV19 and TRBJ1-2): DGGITQSPKYLFRKEGQNVTLSCEQNLNHDAMYWYRQDPGQGLRLIYYSQIVNDFQKGDIAEGYSVSREKKESFPLTVTSAQKNPTAFYLCASNVALRGCGYTFGSGTRLTVV.

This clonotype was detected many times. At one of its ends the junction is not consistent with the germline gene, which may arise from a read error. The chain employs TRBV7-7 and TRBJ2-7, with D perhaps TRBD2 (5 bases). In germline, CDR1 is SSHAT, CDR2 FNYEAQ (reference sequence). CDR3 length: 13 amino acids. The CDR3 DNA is TGTGCTAGCAGCTCGGGAAGCTCCTACGAGCAGTACTTC. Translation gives CASSSGSSYEQYF.